This is a list of T cell receptor beta chains from one sample in a study of cytomegalovirus exposure and HLA in healthy donors. Generated by immunoSEQ multiplex PCR, the TCRdb table keeps only in-frame clones and is missing some. The sample records under 250,000 clones, over 75% being singletons. Sample: PBMCs. Receptor source: a young woman in good health and CMV-seropositive. Each CDR3 is given with its conserved first and last residue. Clone size appears in some rows only: once, few, many, or a class for an expanded clone.

CAWSGGQGAGETQYF NA TRBJ2-5 TRBV30
CASSNRGDGTQHF NA TRBJ1-5 TRBV19
CASSPEDWDSRTEAFF NA TRBJ1-1 TRBV28
CASSSDSNTQYF once TRBJ2-3 TRBV28
CASSRAGLETQYF NA TRBJ2-5 TRBV18
CAWSGPLAGGSGNTIYF NA TRBJ1-3 TRBV30
CASRLTGGTYNEQFF NA TRBJ2-1 TRBV27
CASSPGQIYEQYF NA TRBJ2-7 TRBV18
CASSVGSGPYNEQFF NA TRBJ2-1 TRBV9
CASSPGRGRITEQFF NA TRBJ2-1 TRBV9
CASSPGGKSQPQHF NA TRBJ1-5 TRBV28
CASSYSEYYGYTF NA TRBJ1-2 TRBV6-5
CASSPGIGRGGTEAFF NA TRBJ1-1 TRBV27
CASSFLAGTYEQYF NA TRBJ2-7 TRBV5-4
CASSLPGMRFEQFF NA TRBJ2-1 TRBV19
CASSLRGGETQYF NA TRBJ2-5 TRBV28
CASSLGTGRGQNTQYF NA TRBJ2-3 TRBV11-2
CASSRGVYQPQHF few TRBJ1-5 TRBV28
CSVAQGGETQYF NA TRBJ2-5 TRBV29-1
CASSTLPSGSGANVLTF NA TRBJ2-6 TRBV27
CASSFTLGSTSGSIEQYF NA TRBJ2-7 TRBV5-6
CAWRAALVTLTDTQYF NA TRBJ2-3 TRBV30
CATSGPRDSHGGNQPQHF few TRBJ1-5 TRBV15
CASSRDRGGTGELFF NA TRBJ2-2 TRBV2
CASSLGTGQPQHF NA TRBJ1-5 TRBV5-6
CASSLAGRGGGYTF NA TRBJ1-2 TRBV7-9
CASSIRHNLEKLFF NA TRBJ1-4 TRBV19
CASSGDINYGYTF NA TRBJ1-2 TRBV18